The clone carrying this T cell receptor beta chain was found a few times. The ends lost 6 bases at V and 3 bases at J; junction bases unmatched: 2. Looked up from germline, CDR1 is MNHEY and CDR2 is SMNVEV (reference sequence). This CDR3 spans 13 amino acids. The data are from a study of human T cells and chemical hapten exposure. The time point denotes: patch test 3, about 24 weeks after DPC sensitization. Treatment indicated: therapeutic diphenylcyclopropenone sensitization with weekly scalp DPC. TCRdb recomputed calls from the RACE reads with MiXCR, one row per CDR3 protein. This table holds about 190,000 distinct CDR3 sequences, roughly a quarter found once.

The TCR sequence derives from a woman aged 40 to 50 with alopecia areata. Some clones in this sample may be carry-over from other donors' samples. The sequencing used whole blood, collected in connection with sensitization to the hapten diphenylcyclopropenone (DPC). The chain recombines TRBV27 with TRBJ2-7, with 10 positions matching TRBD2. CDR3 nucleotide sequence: TGTGCCAGCAGGGCTAGCGGGGGCTACGAGCAGTACTTC. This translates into CASRASGGYEQYF.